This T cell receptor beta chain was captured by sequencing in a study of tumor-infiltrating lymphocytes in localized non-small cell lung cancer. Data came from immunoSEQ multiplex PCR; TCRdb stores just in-frame clones and leaves some out. The sample contains some 30,000 clones, 75% to 90% of which appear only once. With respect to this clone: Antigen specificity is unknown.

General study points: Only some patients had TCR sequencing, depending on available tissue.

The CDR3 spans 11 residues. V was shortened by 8 bases and J by 4 bases, with 8 bases between the two germline ends. Germline values: CDR1 MGHDK, CDR2 SYGVNS. The V and J genes are TRBV25-1 and TRBJ1-2; D might be TRBD1 (5 bases). The sequenced sample consisted of lung tumor tissue. The receptor's source is a human donor with non-small cell lung cancer. CDR3 sequence: CASAGRYGYTF. The DNA for the CDR3 is TGTGCCAGCGCGGGGCGCTATGGCTACACCTTC.